Below are 30 T cell receptor beta chains sequenced from a single sample in a study of shared clonotypes between healthy human individuals. Here immunoSEQ multiplex PCR was the method, and the copy in TCRdb shows in-frame clones only, minus some. The repertoire includes about 710,000 clones, about three quarters of them detected once, and around 1.8% sits in the top ten. The sample was memory CD4+ T cells sorted from blood. Subset defined: CD45RA-negative fraction. Every receptor here comes from a woman aged 30 to 39 in good health.

This chain's CDR3 is CASSGYVNTEAFF. The DNA for the CDR3 is TGTGCCAGCAGTGGTTACGTGAACACTGAAGCTTTCTTT. The gene calls are TRBV2 and TRBJ1-1; D gene unclear. V was trimmed by 4 bases and J by 0 bases, leaving 6 bases between them. This CDR3 spans 13 amino acids. Per the germline V gene, CDR1 is SNHLY and CDR2 is FYNNEI.

The chain couples TRBV28 to TRBJ1-5, with TRBD1 matching 7 bases. Germline V gives CDR1 MDHEN, CDR2 SYDVKM. The CDR3 runs to 15 residues. Unmatched junction bases numbered 11, after V lost 8 bases and J lost 4 bases. The CDR3 DNA follows: TGTGCCAGCCACCACTCCGGACAGGTTAATCAGCCCCAGCATTTT. Encoded protein: CASHHSGQVNQPQHF.

This clone appeared a few times. The chain combines TRBV11-2 with TRBJ2-5; the D is unclear. The CDR3 extends over 16 amino acids. Germline CDR1 and CDR2: SGHAT and FQNNGV. Trimming removed 3 bases from V and 2 bases from J, with 16 bases in between. The chain's CDR3 is CASSLGMGNPQETQYF. CDR3 nucleotide sequence: TGTGCCAGCAGCTTGGGAATGGGCAACCCACAAGAGACCCAGTACTTC.

With regard to this clone: Possible read error: a much larger clone is one base away. The chain links TRBV7-2 to TRBJ1-2; D remains unclear. The CDR3 is 12 residues long. Germline values: CDR1 SGHTA, CDR2 FQGNSA. V dropped 2 bases and J dropped 4 bases, with 5 bases sitting between them. The CDR3 DNA reads TGTGCCAGCAGCTTAACGGGCTATGGCTACACCTTC. The encoded protein is CASSLTGYGYTF.

The CDR3 is CASSSGQGAQGGLYEQYF. CDR3 coding DNA: TGTGCCAGTAGTTCGGGACAGGGGGCGCAAGGCGGACTCTACGAGCAGTACTTC. This chain connects TRBV19 to TRBJ2-7; 12 positions agree with TRBD1. The CDR3 contains 18 residues. CDR1 and CDR2 (germline): LNHDA, SQIVND (reference sequence). Trimming at V came to 5 bases and at J to 3 bases, leaving 14 bases not matched to a gene.

The chain combines TRBV21-1 with TRBJ1-2. TRBV21-1 is marked as a pseudogene. This CDR3 contains 10 residues. The DNA for the CDR3 is TGTGCCAGCAGGTCACGGTTAGGCCGGTTC. Protein sequence: CASRSRLGRF.

Written as DNA, the CDR3 is TGTGCCAGCAAGTATGCGGGGGGGGTGTATTTT. This codes for CASKYAGGVYF. The chain joins TRBV28 to TRBJ2-3; TRBD2 matches 9 bases. Per the germline V gene, CDR1 is MDHEN and CDR2 is SYDVKM. This CDR3 comprises 11 residues. Unmatched junction bases numbered 7, after V lost 7 bases and J lost 14 bases.

With respect to this clone: The sample holds other DNA sequences that translate to the same CDR3. The V and J genes are TRBV28 and TRBJ2-7; D unresolved. Germline V gene data show CDR1 as MDHEN and CDR2 as SYDVKM. This CDR3 comprises 13 residues. The V gene lost 2 bases and the J gene lost 3 bases, with 8 bases spanning the gap. This CDR3 is CASSLTWDYEQYF. Here the CDR3 DNA reads TGTGCCAGCAGTTTAACGTGGGACTACGAGCAGTACTTC.

The gene calls are TRBV15 and TRBJ2-5, with D perhaps TRBD2 (6 bases). The CDR3 contains 14 residues. Trimming cost V 4 bases and J 4 bases, with 13 bases left between them. CDR1 and CDR2 (germline): LNHNV, YYDKDF (reference sequence). CDR3 residues: CATSTPRGLETQYF. As DNA, the CDR3 is TGTGCCACCAGCACCCCGCGGGGCTTAGAGACCCAGTACTTC.

The chain links TRBV28 to TRBJ1-2, with TRBD1 matching over 8 bases. CDR1 and CDR2 (germline): MDHEN, SYDVKM. V was clipped by 7 bases and J by 4 bases; unmatched bases: 11. This CDR3 has 15 residues. CDR3 protein: CASNPRDRLFYGYTF. CDR3 nucleotides: TGTGCCAGCAACCCCCGGGACAGGCTATTCTATGGCTACACCTTC.

The chain has TRBV21-1 and TRBJ2-7; the table's D call TRBD1 went unverified against the DNA. TRBV21-1 is a pseudogene locus. The CDR3 consists of 15 residues. The CDR3 protein is CASDSGTGLSYEQYF. As DNA, the CDR3 is TGTGCCAGCGACTCCGGGACAGGGCTCTCCTACGAGCAGTACTTC.

V gene TRBV19 combines with J gene TRBJ1-4; no clear D. The CDR3 length is 14 residues. The V gene lost 3 bases and the J gene lost 4 bases, with 9 bases spanning the gap. Germline assignment: CDR1 LNHDA and CDR2 SQIVND (reference sequence). The chain's CDR3 is CASSMSARNEKLFF. CDR3 DNA: TGTGCCAGTAGTATGTCAGCCCGTAATGAAAAACTGTTTTTT.

The chain carries TRBV28 and TRBJ2-7; D is ambiguous. This CDR3 spans 14 amino acids. Germline V gene data show CDR1 as MDHEN and CDR2 as SYDVKM. Trimming took 6 bases from V and 2 from J, leaving 14 bases between them. CDR3 sequence reads: CASSSVKTPYEQYF. The CDR3 bases are TGTGCCAGCAGCTCCGTTAAGACCCCCTACGAGCAGTACTTC.

This rearrangement joins TRBV11-2 to TRBJ1-4, with unresolved D. The germline V gene encodes CDR1 SGHAT and CDR2 FQNNGV. V lost 0 bases and J lost 4, with 9 bases in between. This CDR3 has 15 residues. The CDR3 coding sequence is TGTGCCAGCAGCTTAGAGCCCGGGATTAATGAAAAACTGTTTTTT. Its protein is CASSLEPGINEKLFF.

The rearrangement links TRBV6-5 to TRBJ2-2, with 10 bases aligning to TRBD1. The V gene end was trimmed by 10 bases and the J gene end by 3 bases; junction bases not matched to a gene: 5. Germline CDR1 reads MNHEY; CDR2 reads SVGAGI. The CDR3 has 14 residues. This CDR3 reads CATGGTGDTGELFF. The CDR3 region has the DNA TGTGCCACTGGGGGGACAGGGGACACCGGGGAGCTGTTTTTT.

V usage is TRBV5-1 and J usage is TRBJ2-2; D is ambiguous. The V gene lost 3 bases and the J gene lost 1 base, with 7 bases spanning the gap. This CDR3 spans 14 amino acids. Germline CDR1 is SGHRS and CDR2 is YFSETQ. The CDR3: CASSSLLNTGELFF. The CDR3 nucleotides read TGCGCCAGCAGCTCCCTCCTGAACACCGGGGAGCTGTTTTTT.

The chain has TRBV9 and TRBJ2-6; D is possibly TRBD1 (5 bases). V was clipped by 4 bases and J by 0 bases, with 11 bases between them. CDR3 length: 16 amino acids. CDR1 and CDR2 from the germline V gene are SGDLS and YYNGEE. CDR3: CASSRGATSGANVLTF. CDR3 in DNA: TGTGCCAGCAGCAGGGGTGCTACCTCTGGGGCCAACGTCCTGACTTTC.

This clone was counted a single time. The chain combines TRBV7-8 with TRBJ1-2, with a weak D call TRBD1 (5 bases). This CDR3 region has 15 residues. V was pared by 2 bases and J by 1 base, with 11 bases between. Per the germline V gene, CDR1 is SGHVS and CDR2 is FQNEAQ. CDR3: CASSLPNQGNYGYTF. The DNA for the CDR3 is TGTGCCAGCAGCTTACCAAACCAGGGTAACTATGGCTACACCTTC.

J is TRBJ2-3 and V is TRBV15; 10 bases align to TRBD2. With V trimmed by 1 base and J by 0 bases, 10 bases remained unmatched. This CDR3 comprises 19 residues. Per germline, CDR1 LNHNV and CDR2 YYDKDF (reference sequence). The CDR3 bases are TGTGCCACCAGCAGAGGTACCAGCGGGAGGGCTTCTAGCACAGATACGCAGTATTTT. Protein product: CATSRGTSGRASSTDTQYF.

The chain recombines TRBV5-1 with TRBJ1-5; TRBD1 might be the D (6 bases). The CDR3 contains 14 residues. Germline lookup yields CDR1 SGHRS and CDR2 YFSETQ. The V gene lost 1 base and the J gene lost 4 bases, with 9 bases spanning the gap. This CDR3 is CASSLSGENQPQHF. DNA of the CDR3: TGCGCCAGCAGCTTGTCAGGGGAGAATCAGCCCCAGCATTTT.

The chain carries TRBV5-6 and TRBJ1-2; 8 nucleotides agree with TRBD1. Germline-derived CDR1 and CDR2 are SGHDT and YYEEEE. J lost 8 bases, V lost 2 bases, and 11 bases had no gene match. The CDR3 is 15 amino acids. The CDR3 sequence is CASSFPAQGGRGYTF. The CDR3, as DNA: TGTGCCAGCAGCTTCCCCGCACAGGGGGGTAGGGGCTACACCTTC. The full variable domain, with the rest looked up from reference TRBV5-6 and TRBJ1-2, is DAGVTQSPTHLIKTRGQQVTLRCSPKSGHDTVSWYQQALGQGPQFIFQYYEEEERQRGNFPDRFSGHQFPNYSSELNVNALLLGDSALYLCASSFPAQGGRGYTFGSGTRLTVV.

This chain links TRBV6-1 with TRBJ1-2; a weak D match, TRBD1 (5 bases). In germline, CDR1 is MNHNS, CDR2 SASEGT. Trimming left V 4 bases short and J 8 bases short, with 20 bases between. This CDR3 region has 15 residues. The CDR3 sequence is CASSGDSLSSSGYTF. CDR3 DNA sequence: TGTGCCAGCAGTGGCGACAGTTTGTCCTCCTCCGGCTACACCTTC.

This chain joins TRBV7-9 and TRBJ2-2; D not certain. Germline V gives CDR1 SEHNR, CDR2 FQNEAQ (reference sequence). V shed 1 base and J shed 3 bases, with 6 bases lying between them. The CDR3 contains 14 residues. The CDR3 is CASSLELYTGELFF. The CDR3, as DNA: TGTGCCAGCAGCTTAGAACTATACACCGGGGAGCTGTTTTTT.

The rearrangement joins TRBV5-8 to TRBJ2-7; 8 bases line up with TRBD1. Germline assignment: CDR1 SGHTS and CDR2 YDEGEE. V lost 4 bases, J lost 2 bases, and 11 bases stayed unmatched. The CDR3 is made up of 16 amino acids. The CDR3 DNA follows: TGTGCCAGCAGCCGAGACCTAGGGACAGGACCCTACGAGCAGTACTTC. Translated: CASSRDLGTGPYEQYF.

This clone occurred a few times. This chain connects TRBV30 to TRBJ2-1; 8 bases agree with TRBD2. Germline V gene sequence: CDR1 GTSNPN, CDR2 SVGIG (reference sequence). V trimming: 1 base; J trimming: 2 bases; junction bases outside the gene matches: 19. The CDR3 totals 20 residues. The chain's CDR3 is CAWSGWGDTSIAGTYNEQFF. The CDR3 region has the DNA TGTGCCTGGAGTGGATGGGGAGATACTAGTATAGCGGGGACCTACAATGAGCAGTTCTTC.

The table lists this clone with many counts. Different DNA sequences within this sample yield the same CDR3. CDR3 protein: CASSPWEGWGYEQYF. In DNA form, the CDR3 reads TGTGCCAGCAGCCCCTGGGAGGGCTGGGGTTACGAGCAGTACTTC. The V call is TRBV11-2, the J call TRBJ2-7; 7 bases line up with TRBD2. Trimming removed 5 bases from V and 4 bases from J; junction bases left unmatched: 11. CDR1 and CDR2 (germline): SGHAT, FQNNGV. The CDR3 covers 15 residues.

The chain combines TRBV19 with TRBJ2-1; no reliable D call. This CDR3 is built from 16 residues. Per the germline V gene, CDR1 is LNHDA and CDR2 is SQIVND (reference sequence). Trimming took off 1 base at V and 4 bases at J, with 14 bases between the two ends. CDR3 sequence (DNA): TGTGCCAGTAGTATAGCGCCTGTACACTCTTACAATGAGCAGTTCTTC. Residues: CASSIAPVHSYNEQFF.

With regard to this clone: Different DNA sequences within this sample yield the same CDR3. The chain recombines TRBV7-2 with TRBJ1-5, with D unclear. The CDR3 is 14 residues long. V was trimmed by 3 bases and J by 0 bases, leaving 6 bases between them. Germline values: CDR1 SGHTA, CDR2 FQGNSA. The CDR3 is CASSLTSSNQPQHF. The CDR3 DNA reads as TGTGCCAGCAGCTTGACGTCTAGCAATCAGCCCCAGCATTTT.

This clone appeared a few times. Different DNA sequences within this sample yield the same CDR3. This rearrangement joins TRBV7-9 to TRBJ2-5; no clear D gene. Between the trimmed V and J ends, which lost 1 base and 5 bases, there was a span of 8 bases. Germline assignment: CDR1 SEHNR and CDR2 FQNEAQ (reference sequence). This CDR3 has 13 amino acids. CDR3 protein: CASSLGVEETQYF. The CDR3 bases are TGTGCCAGCAGCTTAGGGGTCGAGGAGACCCAGTACTTC.

This chain joins TRBV2 and TRBJ1-4; 7 nucleotides agree with TRBD1. The CDR3 spans 13 residues. J was trimmed by 8 bases and V by 4 bases; bases with no gene match: 4. The germline gives CDR1 SNHLY, CDR2 FYNNEI. The CDR3 DNA reads TGTGCCAGCAGTGCAGGGGGTCGGGAAAAACTGTTTTTT. This codes for CASSAGGREKLFF.